Listed here is a single T cell receptor beta chain. Sequencing used immunoSEQ multiplex PCR; TCRdb keeps in-frame clones, though not all of them. The sample gives about 660,000 clones, around 87% of which show up once; approximately 0.0097% is in the top ten. CDR3 size: 18 residues. J gave up 7 bases and V 2 bases, and 20 bases lay outside the gene matches. Germline V CDR1 and CDR2: SGHRS, YFSETQ. The data belong to a study of shared T cell receptors in the human thymus. These data were also reused for a study on human thymus T cells. That work states: Thymic material originated from resections removed in the course of corrective heart surgery. Repertoires from thymus and blood appeared to show biased V and J gene usage.

Sequenced sample: thymocytes. This receptor was taken from a boy under two years old with a congenital heart defect. This chain links TRBV5-1 with TRBJ1-1; the match to TRBD1 covers 7 bases. The CDR3 protein is CASSFVILRDSPASEAFF. The CDR3 DNA sequence: TGCGCCAGCAGCTTTGTCATATTACGGGACAGTCCAGCCAGTGAAGCTTTCTTT.